This note documents a single T cell receptor (beta chain) sequence. Its antigen is not known. This sample was included in a study of Ad26.COV2.S vaccination and SARS-CoV-2 variants. Study as a whole: Participants got Ad26.COV2.S intramuscularly, once or twice 56 days apart.

The repertoire was sequenced with immunoSEQ multiplex PCR; TCRdb's copy has only in-frame clones and lacks some. The table includes some 340,000 clones, approximately 86% detected once. Findings and caveats of the study: Spike-specific TCR breadth was greater after Ad26.COV2.S than placebo.

This sample's treatment: around 19 received Ad26.COV2.S at low or high dose, single or two shots; a few received placebo; per-sample allocation not given. The investigators took samples on day 63 after the first vaccine or placebo injection. CDR3 length: 15 residues. Germline trimming cut 4 bases from V and 5 bases from J; bases unmatched to any gene: 7. Germline CDR1 MNHEY, CDR2 SVGAGI. Sequencing used peripheral blood, obtained in a trial of Ad26.COV2.S vaccine versus placebo. This sequence was found in a person between 18 and 65 years old who received the Ad26.COV2.S COVID-19 vaccine or a placebo. The rearrangement joins TRBV6-5 to TRBJ1-1; the match to TRBD1 covers 10 bases. The CDR3 reads CASSSIDRGRTEAFF. CDR3 DNA sequence: TGTGCCAGCAGTTCGATAGACAGGGGGCGGACTGAAGCTTTCTTT.